The 18 T cell receptor beta chains listed next were all sequenced from one sample in a study of OX40 agonist ivuxolimab in advanced cancers. Data came from immunoSEQ multiplex PCR; TCRdb stores just in-frame clones and leaves some out. The sample lists about 74,000 clones, approximately 82% occurring once. Specimen: CD4+ or CD8+ T cells sorted from blood, collected in a trial of the OX40 agonist ivuxolimab. The receptors were sampled from an adult with an advanced solid tumor such as melanoma, head and neck, liver or kidney cancer.

The chain is built from TRBV7-2 and TRBJ1-4; possible D gene TRBD1, 6 bases. With 4 bases removed from V and 5 bases from J, the gap between germline ends came to 14 bases. Per germline, CDR1 SGHTA and CDR2 FQGNSA. There are 15 residues in the CDR3. This CDR3 reads CASSSSGASNEKLFF. The CDR3 bases are TGTGCCAGCAGCTCATCAGGGGCCTCGAATGAAAAACTGTTTTTT. The variable domain in full, with the rest retrieved from reference TRBV7-2 and TRBJ1-4, is GAGVSQSPSNKVTEKGKDVELRCDPISGHTALYWYRQSLGQGLEFLIYFQGNSAPDKSGLPSDRFSAERTGGSVSTLTIQRTQQEDSAVYLCASSSSGASNEKLFFGSGTQLSVL.

The J gene is TRBJ1-2, the V gene TRBV5-4; D is uncertain. The ends were cut back, 0 bases at V and 4 bases at J, with 10 bases in the middle. Germline lookup yields CDR1 SGHNT and CDR2 YYREEE (reference sequence). This CDR3 spans 14 amino acids. In DNA form, the CDR3 reads TGTGCCAGCAGCTTGGTCGGCAACTTCTATGGCTACACCTTC. This codes for CASSLVGNFYGYTF. Full variable domain (rest looked up from reference TRBV5-4 and TRBJ1-2): ETGVTQSPTHLIKTRGQQVTLRCSSQSGHNTVSWYQQALGQGPQFIFQYYREEENGRGNFPPRFSGLQFPNYSSELNVNALELDDSALYLCASSLVGNFYGYTFGSGTRLTVV.

The chain uses TRBV28 and TRBJ2-7; D may be TRBD2 (6 bases). The germline V gene has CDR1 MDHEN and CDR2 SYDVKM. This CDR3 has 11 amino acids. Trimming took off 9 bases at V and 3 bases at J, with 9 bases between the two ends. CDR3 loop: CASGEVYEQYF. The CDR3 coding sequence is TGTGCCAGTGGGGAGGTCTACGAGCAGTACTTC. Full variable domain (rest looked up from reference TRBV28 and TRBJ2-7): DVKVTQSSRYLVKRTGEKVFLECVQDMDHENMFWYRQDPGLGLRLIYFSYDVKMKEKGDIPEGYSVSREKKERFSLILESASTNQTSMYLCASGEVYEQYFGPGTRLTVT.

The chain recombines TRBV5-1 with TRBJ2-1, with TRBD2 matching over 9 bases. The germline CDR1 and CDR2 sequences are SGHRS and YFSETQ. The CDR3 is 16 amino acids. V shed 3 bases, J shed 1 base, and the junction held 5 bases outside the gene matches. CDR3 DNA: TGCGCCAGCAGCTCCGTTGCGGGAGGGTCCTACAATGAGCAGTTCTTC. Encoded protein: CASSSVAGGSYNEQFF.

DNA of the CDR3: TGTGCCAGCAGCGGATATACAGGGACTAGCGAAAAGTTCTTC. This translates into CASSGYTGTSEKFF. The rearrangement links TRBV6-1 to TRBJ2-1; 10 nucleotides match TRBD2. V shed 6 bases and J 14 bases; nucleotides not matched to a gene: 13. The CDR3 has 14 residues. In germline, CDR1 is MNHNS, CDR2 SASEGT.

The chain is built from TRBV5-6 and TRBJ2-1, with D unresolved. The CDR3 is 15 amino acids. Deletions cut 0 bases from V and 8 bases from J, with 15 bases between. The germline V gene has CDR1 SGHDT and CDR2 YYEEEE. CDR3 loop: CASSLGGLAGDEQFF. In DNA, the CDR3 is TGTGCCAGCAGCTTGGGTGGCCTCGCCGGTGATGAGCAGTTCTTC.

The chain joins TRBV30 to TRBJ1-1; 7 nucleotides line up with TRBD1. The CDR3 is made up of 12 amino acids. Germline V gives CDR1 GTSNPN, CDR2 SVGIG (reference sequence). Germline trimming cut 8 bases from V and 6 bases from J; bases unmatched to any gene: 9. CDR3 nucleotide sequence: TGTGCCAGTCACAGGGGAACGGCTGAAGCTTTCTTT. This gives the protein CASHRGTAEAFF.

This chain connects TRBV11-2 to TRBJ1-5, with TRBD1 as a possible D gene (6 bases). The germline CDR1 and CDR2 sequences are SGHAT and FQNNGV. The CDR3 spans 15 residues. V lost 0 bases to trimming and J lost 6 bases, with 12 bases between them. The CDR3 region is CASSLEQGLVQPQHF. CDR3 DNA: TGTGCCAGCAGCTTAGAACAGGGCCTCGTTCAGCCCCAGCATTTT.

The chain is built from TRBV27 and TRBJ2-6; D is undetermined. Per germline, CDR1 MNHEY and CDR2 SMNVEV (reference sequence). V lost 5 bases and J lost 0, with 8 bases in between. CDR3 length: 15 residues. CDR3 bases: TGTGCCAGCAGTCCGTATTTCTCTGGGGCCAACGTCCTGACTTTC. It specifies CASSPYFSGANVLTF.

The V and J genes are TRBV18 and TRBJ2-5; D unresolved. Trimming took off 3 bases at V and 4 bases at J, with 18 bases between the two ends. This CDR3 contains 16 residues. Germline CDR1 is KGHSH and CDR2 is LQKENI. The CDR3 here is CASSPGTMGIRETQYF. Written as DNA, the CDR3 is TGTGCCAGCTCACCGGGAACTATGGGGATACGAGAGACCCAGTACTTC.

The chain couples TRBV5-6 to TRBJ2-5; D possibly uses TRBD1 or TRBD2 (6 bases each). Germline CDR1 is SGHDT and CDR2 is YYEEEE. The CDR3 is made up of 15 amino acids. Trimming left V 1 base short and J 0 bases short, with 10 bases between. CDR3 nucleotide sequence: TGTGCCAGCAGCTTGCGGGGGCATAACCAAGAGACCCAGTACTTC. This encodes CASSLRGHNQETQYF.

This chain uses TRBV6-5 with TRBJ2-2; D gene ambiguous. CDR3 length: 16 amino acids. Trimming pared 3 bases from V and 4 bases from J, leaving 15 bases between. CDR1 and CDR2 from the germline V gene are MNHEY and SVGAGI. The CDR3 bases are TGTGCCAGCAGTTATTTCAGGTCCCCAAGCACCGGGGAGCTGTTTTTT. Protein sequence: CASSYFRSPSTGELFF.

The CDR3 loop reads CASSPGANEEQYF. DNA of the CDR3: TGTGCCAGCAGCCCTGGGGCCAATGAGGAGCAGTACTTC. This sequence joins TRBV5-4 and TRBJ2-7, with D possibly TRBD1 on 5 matching bases. Deletions cut 4 bases from V and 7 bases from J, with 15 bases between. Germline-derived CDR1 and CDR2 are SGHNT and YYREEE (reference sequence). The CDR3 contains 13 residues.

This clone appeared a few times. The V gene is TRBV20-1, the J gene TRBJ2-7, with 8 positions matching TRBD2. The CDR3 is made up of 10 amino acids. Germline V gene lookup returns CDR1 DFQATT and CDR2 SNEGSKA (reference sequence). CDR3 amino acids: CSAGRAEQYF. CDR3 coding DNA: TGCAGCGCCGGGAGGGCCGAGCAGTACTTC.

The chain carries TRBV25-1 and TRBJ2-7; either TRBD1 or TRBD2 may supply D (5 bases each). V lost 4 bases and J lost 7, with 11 bases in between. This CDR3 comprises 12 residues. Germline-derived CDR1 and CDR2 are MGHDK and SYGVNS. The CDR3 nucleotides are TGTGCCAGCAGTGGGGACGGAGTAGAGCAGTACTTC. This gives the protein CASSGDGVEQYF.

The chain recombines TRBV15 with TRBJ1-5; TRBD1 might be the D (5 bases). Per germline, CDR1 LNHNV and CDR2 YYDKDF (reference sequence). Trimming removed 0 bases from V and 8 bases from J, with 14 bases in between. There are 15 residues in the CDR3. The CDR3 nucleotides read TGTGCCACCAGCAGAGATAGGGGACCCAGGGAGCCCCAGCATTTT. Residues: CATSRDRGPREPQHF.

This chain uses TRBV19 with TRBJ2-3, with D perhaps matching TRBD1 (6 bases). The germline V gene encodes CDR1 LNHDA and CDR2 SQIVND (reference sequence). V lost 10 bases and J 2 bases, leaving 16 bases between the germline ends. The CDR3 consists of 14 residues. The CDR3 reads CATTPGVNTDTQYF. Here the CDR3 DNA reads TGTGCCACCACCCCAGGGGTCAACACAGATACGCAGTATTTT.

V gene TRBV7-2 combines with J gene TRBJ2-7; 11 bases match TRBD2. CDR3 length equals 14 residues. V was pared by 5 bases and J by 4 bases, with 4 bases of the junction left unmatched. The germline V gene has CDR1 SGHTA and CDR2 FQGNSA. The CDR3 region has the DNA TGTGCCAGCAGCCCTACTAGCGGGAGTTACGAGCAGTACTTC. It translates to CASSPTSGSYEQYF.